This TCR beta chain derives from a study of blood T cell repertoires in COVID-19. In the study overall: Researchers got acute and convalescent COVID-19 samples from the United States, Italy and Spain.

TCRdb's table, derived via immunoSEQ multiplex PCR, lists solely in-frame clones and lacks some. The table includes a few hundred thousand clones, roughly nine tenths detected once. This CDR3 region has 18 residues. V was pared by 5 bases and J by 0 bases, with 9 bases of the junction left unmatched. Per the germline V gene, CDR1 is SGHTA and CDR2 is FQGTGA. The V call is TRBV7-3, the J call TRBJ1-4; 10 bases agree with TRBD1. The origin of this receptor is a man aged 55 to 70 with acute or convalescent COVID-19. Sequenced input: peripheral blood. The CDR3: CASSATGTGATTNEKLFF. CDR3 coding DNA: TGTGCCAGCAGCGCCACCGGGACAGGGGCTACAACTAATGAAAAACTGTTTTTT. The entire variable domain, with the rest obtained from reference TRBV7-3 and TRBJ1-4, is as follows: GAGVSQTPSNKVTEKGKYVELRCDPISGHTALYWYRQSLGQGPEFLIYFQGTGAADDSGLPNDRFFAVRPEGSVSTLKIQRTERGDSAVYLCASSATGTGATTNEKLFFGSGTQLSVL.